What follows is one T cell receptor beta chain and its context. This sample stems from a study of T cell changes during pregnancy in multiple sclerosis. TCRdb's table, derived via immunoSEQ multiplex PCR, lists solely in-frame clones and lacks some. Among about 51,000 clones listed, 94% were seen once. This CDR3 has 16 residues. Germline CDR1 SNHLY, CDR2 FYNNEI. This chain uses TRBV2 with TRBJ2-3; 7 positions match TRBD1. This TCR was recovered from a female donor with multiple sclerosis, enrolled in a pregnancy study. The starting material was CD4+ T cells from peripheral blood mononuclear cells, obtained in the second trimester of pregnancy. This CDR3 is CASLNGDSFWTDTQYF. The CDR3 coding sequence is TGTGCGAGCCTCAACGGGGACAGTTTTTGGACAGATACGCAGTATTTT.